The sample holds a few counts of the clone carrying this T cell receptor (beta chain). V gave up 8 bases and J gave up 2 bases; unmatched junction bases: 17. This CDR3 region has 18 residues. CDR1 and CDR2 (germline): LNHDA, SQIVND (reference sequence). In the source study's methods: Reference gene primer amplification gave nucleated cell count estimates. The assay was immunoSEQ multiplex PCR, and TCRdb's table has in-frame clones only and misses some. V and J calls plus clone size are reproduced from that table; the DNA served to infer D and trimming. The data show around 100,000 clones, 65% to 85% seen once. The data are from a study of blood T cell repertoires in COVID-19. At the level of the study: Whether acute or convalescent, the COVID-19 samples came from the United States, Italy and Spain. In each case, the material was cDNA or gDNA derived from T cells, B-cell-depleted T cells, or PBMCs.

J is TRBJ2-3 and V is TRBV19; TRBD2 aligns across 9 bases. Sequenced input: peripheral blood. The clonotype was recovered from a woman in her 70s with acute or convalescent COVID-19. CDR3 nucleotide sequence: TGTGCCAGTTCAGGGACCGCGGGGGGACTAGCTCCCACAGATACGCAGTATTTT. Translation gives CASSGTAGGLAPTDTQYF.